This T cell receptor (beta chain) was sequenced in a study of PD-L1 blockade in urothelial cancer. The overall study: Investigators checked blood 3 weeks (second dose) and 6 weeks after treatment start.

Worth noting for this clone: Its antigen is unknown.

Noted time point: pretreatment peripheral blood. Study conclusions and caveats: Improved survival was predicted by pretreatment blood TCR clonality below the median.

Between the trimmed V and J ends, which lost 0 bases and 0 bases, there was a span of 9 bases. From germline, CDR1 is LGHNA and CDR2 YSLEER. CDR3 size: 15 residues. TCRdb's copy holds only in-frame clones and misses some; the assay was immunoSEQ multiplex PCR. The data hold 90,000 or so clones, with 90% observed a single time. The receptor was isolated from a man aged 55 to 70 with urothelial cancer. The chain recombines TRBV4-3 with TRBJ2-7; D is unresolved. The specimen was PBMCs, collected around atezolizumab (anti-PD-L1) treatment. CDR3 DNA: TGCGCCAGCAGCCAAGAATCCGTCAGCTCCTACGAGCAGTACTTC. It codes for CASSQESVSSYEQYF.